This T cell receptor (beta chain) was captured in a study of shared clonotypes between healthy human individuals (dated by TCRdb to 2020 to 2022). In terms of the full investigation: The cohort comprised a couple of women and a few men aged 18 to 49 years. For each donor, CD4 naive and CD4 memory were each given three plates, CD8 naive was given two plates, and CD8 memory was given one plate. Blood TCR repertoires of a handful of healthy adults were deeply sequenced to estimate repertoire size and the extent of clonotype sharing between individuals. To increase sequencing depth and limit assay-specific biases, different laboratories used diverse techniques to prepare libraries and sequence TCR repertoires. Per donor, leukapheresis produced somewhere between about 0.94 and 9.5 billion PBMCs. Points the paper makes about the study in general: Higher generation probabilities were observed for clonotypes shared by all four sorted-subset donors than for non-shared clonotypes. The genetic and exposure-history diversity represented was limited by the small number of donors. Incomplete sequencing was indicated by rarefaction of sorted-subset datasets, despite the large sequencing depth. Sampling was restricted to blood, and TCR repertoires in tissue are likely to differ from TCR repertoires in blood. Sharing across several donors was observed for about 5% of naive CD4, 3% to 3.5% of naive CD8, 2% to 2.5% of memory CD4, and about 0.4% of memory CD8 clonotypes. Pairwise subsampling led to the expectation that sequencing depth would affect the degree of clonotype sharing among donors. Naive subsets generally had larger estimated clonotype richness than memory subsets did.

This clone was counted once. Its antigen target is currently unknown. The input lacks base qualities; no much larger clone sits a single base away. Healthy HIV-negative adults with no recently reported acute infections or vaccinations were included as donors. Every donor was a Caucasian adult living in Nashville, Tennessee, USA. CD4+ T cells were enriched by magnetic negative selection; naive cells were then positively selected on CD45RA, and the negative fraction formed the memory subset. After blood collection by leukapheresis, PBMCs were isolated using Ficoll-Histopaque density gradient centrifugation and then cryopreserved in the vapor phase of liquid nitrogen. Analytical flow cytometry was used to check the purity and quantity of each magnetically sorted T cell population. Each sorted fraction had its genomic DNA isolated and then quantified by UV absorbance on a Nanodrop 2000c. Using the deep immunoSEQ assay, multiplex PCR amplified TCR CDR3 regions from genomic DNA. Extracted genomic DNA from each cell subset was distributed evenly across all wells of several immunoSEQ 96-well plates, and each plate was treated as a replicate. For sorted subsets, each replicate PCR was loaded with roughly 200 ng genomic DNA, equivalent to 25,000 to 30,000 T cell genomes. Purified libraries were measured with a Qubit 3.0 fluorometer, size-checked on a Bioanalyzer 2100, and measured again with the KAPA Library Quantification kit. Every immunoSEQ 96-well plate was sequenced on a dedicated single-read 150-cycle Illumina NextSeq 550 flow cell. In the source study's methods: Because the immunoSEQ output held only junctional sequences and lacked quality scores, the filtering could not match the filtering applied to full-length reads. Sequences were annotated with PyIR, a Python wrapper for IgBLAST v1.9, and V/J genes and CDR3 were assigned using IMGT germline references. Reads were removed for weak V/J assignments (E-value above 1e-6), missing CDR3, stop codons, out-of-frame junctions, or ambiguous translated residues. V3J clonotypes were defined as sequences sharing an identical inferred V gene, J gene, and CDR3 amino acid sequence. To compute the percentage overlap between repertoires, the number of shared unique clonotypes was divided by the size of the smaller repertoire. Three approaches were used to assess repertoire richness: RTK rarefaction, the Chao1 estimator, and Recon v2.1 estimates of unobserved clonotypes. Generation probabilities were computed with OLGA for all TCRbeta clonotypes obtained by the gDNA method from a few donors. TCRdb carries this immuneACCESS record with in-frame sequences only. Its versions omit some clonotypes, under half of them owing to an unresolved V gene in the studies checked, with the rest unexplained. From that table come the V and J calls and clone size; the DNA was used to work out D and trimming. Counted in this sample were about 660,000 clones; around 72% of them appeared once. Together, the top ten hold over 1.5% of the sample.

V and J are trimmed by 2 bases and 8 bases, and the gene matches miss 9 bases of the junction. The germline V gene provides CDR1 SNHLY and CDR2 FYNNEI. The CDR3 covers 17 residues, taking in both the cysteine and the phenylalanine. The DNA shown is the 51-base CDR3, in frame from base 1. The receptor chain draws on TRBV2 and TRBJ2-1, with TRBD2 matching 13 junction bases. This TCR came from a woman in her twenties or thirties in good health. Sequenced material: memory CD4+ T cells sorted from blood. The cell subset or site label corresponds to: CD45RA-negative fraction. The CDR3 region reads CASSEYRGLAGTHEQFF. The DNA is TGTGCCAGCAGTGAATATAGGGGACTAGCGGGAACCCATGAGCAGTTCTTC.